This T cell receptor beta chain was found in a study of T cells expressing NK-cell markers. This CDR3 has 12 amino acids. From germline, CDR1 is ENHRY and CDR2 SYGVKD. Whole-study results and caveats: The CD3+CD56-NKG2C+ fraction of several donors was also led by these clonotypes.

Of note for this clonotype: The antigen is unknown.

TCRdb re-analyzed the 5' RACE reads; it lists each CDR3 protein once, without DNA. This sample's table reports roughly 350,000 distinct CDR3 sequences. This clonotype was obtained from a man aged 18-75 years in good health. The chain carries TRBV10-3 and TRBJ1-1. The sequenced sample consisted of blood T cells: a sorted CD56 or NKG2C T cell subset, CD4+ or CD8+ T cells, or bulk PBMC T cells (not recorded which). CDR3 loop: CAISVNGGEAFF.